Below are 28 T cell receptor beta chains sequenced from a single sample in a study of cytomegalovirus exposure and HLA in healthy donors. PCR used 60 Vbeta primers and 13 Jbeta primers. Libraries were prepared by immunoSEQ multiplex PCR; TCRdb keeps only in-frame clonotypes and omits some of them. The data show some 200,000 clones, with 70% seen just once and about 3% held by the top ten. Sequencing was carried out using PBMCs. Receptors originate from a man aged 35 to 55 in good health and CMV-seropositive.

The chain combines TRBV18 with TRBJ2-5; possible D gene TRBD2, 5 bases. This CDR3 spans 14 amino acids. From germline, CDR1 is KGHSH and CDR2 LQKENI. The ends were cut back, 6 bases at V and 2 bases at J, with 13 bases in the middle. DNA of the CDR3: TGTGCCAGCTCGGAAGCGGTTCTTCAAGAGACCCAGTACTTC. The encoded protein is CASSEAVLQETQYF.

V is TRBV4-2 and J is TRBJ2-5; maybe TRBD1 (6 bases). The CDR3 is 15 amino acids. Trimming pared 0 bases from V and 11 bases from J, leaving 19 bases between. Germline-derived CDR1 and CDR2 are LGHNA and YNFKEQ. The CDR3 coding sequence is TGTGCCAGCAGCCAAGAAGGTATAGGTTCAGGGGAGCAGTACTTC. It yields the protein CASSQEGIGSGEQYF.

The chain is built from TRBV11-2 and TRBJ2-7; D is unresolved. From germline, CDR1 is SGHAT and CDR2 FQNNGV. The germline V and J ends were trimmed by 1 base and 3 bases, with 7 bases remaining between them. This CDR3 contains 13 residues. In DNA, the CDR3 is TGTGCCAGCAGCTTAGGCAGGATCTACGAGCAGTACTTC. This translates into CASSLGRIYEQYF.

V is TRBV7-9 and J is TRBJ2-7; 8 bases align to TRBD1. With V trimmed by 7 bases and J by 5 bases, 10 bases remained unmatched. Germline CDR1 and CDR2: SEHNR and FQNEAQ (reference sequence). The length of the CDR3 is 14 residues. The DNA of the CDR3 is TGTGCCAGCATCGGGGACAGGAGCTTCGACGAGCAGTACTTC. The encoded protein is CASIGDRSFDEQYF.

The V and J genes are TRBV4-1 and TRBJ1-2; the D is unclear. This CDR3 has 15 residues. V dropped 1 base and J dropped 4 bases, with 13 bases sitting between them. In germline, CDR1 is MGHRA, CDR2 YSYEKL. The CDR3 sequence: CASSQVRRDSYGYTF. For the CDR3, the DNA is TGCGCCAGCAGCCAAGTTAGGAGAGACTCCTATGGCTACACCTTC.

This rearrangement joins TRBV28 to TRBJ1-5, with D maybe TRBD1 (5 bases). V dropped 6 bases and J dropped 5 bases, with 14 bases sitting between them. Germline V gene lookup returns CDR1 MDHEN and CDR2 SYDVKM. The CDR3 loop spans 14 amino acids. The CDR3 nucleotides are TGTGCCAGCAGACCGGGGGTTGGGCATCAGCCCCAGCATTTT. It translates to CASRPGVGHQPQHF.

The chain combines TRBV18 with TRBJ1-3, with D perhaps matching TRBD1 (6 bases). The germline CDR1 and CDR2 sequences are KGHSH and LQKENI. The CDR3 contains 16 residues. Deletions cut 2 bases from V and 0 bases from J, with 11 bases between. CDR3 in DNA: TGTGCCAGCTCACCAGGACAGCGAGGCTCTGGAAACACCATATATTTT. Its translation: CASSPGQRGSGNTIYF.

The chain is built from TRBV9 and TRBJ1-1; 7 positions agree with TRBD1. Trimming at V came to 4 bases and at J to 6 bases, leaving 12 bases not matched to a gene. CDR3 length: 15 amino acids. CDR1 and CDR2 from the germline V gene are SGDLS and YYNGEE. The chain's CDR3 is CASSPHPGQAPEAFF. For the CDR3, the DNA is TGTGCCAGCAGCCCTCACCCTGGACAGGCCCCTGAAGCTTTCTTT.

This clone is a singleton in its sample. The CDR3 DNA sequence: TGTGCCAGCAGCTCGAGCGGGGGGGCCGTAAAGACCCAGTACTTC. It translates to CASSSSGGAVKTQYF. The V call is TRBV5-4, the J call TRBJ2-5; 10 positions match TRBD2. The CDR3 sequence is 15 residues long. The V gene's germline CDR1 is SGHNT and CDR2 YYREEE (reference sequence). Trimming at V came to 3 bases and at J to 6 bases, leaving 8 bases not matched to a gene.

About this clone: This sample includes further DNA sequences coding for the same CDR3. The rearrangement joins TRBV13 to TRBJ2-7, with TRBD1 identical over 10 bases. Looked up from germline, CDR1 is PRHDT and CDR2 is FYEKMQ (reference sequence). V shed 5 bases, J shed 4 bases, and the junction held 8 bases outside the gene matches. CDR3 length: 15 residues. The CDR3 sequence is CASSPEGTGVYEQYF. The CDR3 nucleotides are TGTGCCAGCAGCCCCGAAGGGACAGGGGTTTACGAGCAGTACTTC.

The chain links TRBV10-2 to TRBJ2-7; possible D gene TRBD2, 5 bases. CDR3 length: 13 residues. The V gene's germline CDR1 is WSHSY and CDR2 SAAADI. V lost 6 bases to trimming and J lost 2 bases, with 11 bases between them. The CDR3 region has the DNA TGCGCCAGCAGAGACCTAGCAGCCTACGAGCAGTACTTC. Translated: CASRDLAAYEQYF.

A few counts support this clone. The chain joins TRBV13 to TRBJ2-5; tentatively, D is TRBD2 (5 bases). This CDR3 spans 15 amino acids. Per germline, CDR1 PRHDT and CDR2 FYEKMQ (reference sequence). Trimming stripped 0 bases from V and 5 bases from J, with 13 bases between. Here the CDR3 reads CASSLGQGPGETQYF. Written as DNA, the CDR3 is TGTGCCAGCAGCTTAGGCCAAGGTCCGGGGGAGACCCAGTACTTC.

The chain links TRBV7-6 to TRBJ2-5; 11 nucleotides align to TRBD2. TRBJ2-7 explains the end of the DNA better; the J call may be wrong. The CDR3 is 15 amino acids. Germline V CDR1 and CDR2: SGHVS, FNYEAQ. In DNA form, the CDR3 reads TGTGCCAGCAGCTCGGGACTAGCGGTCTCCTACGAGCAGTACTTC. Protein sequence: CASSSGLAVSYEQYF.

This sequence joins TRBV5-1 and TRBJ2-7, with D possibly TRBD1 on 5 matching bases. Per germline, CDR1 SGHRS and CDR2 YFSETQ. V gave up 0 bases and J gave up 4 bases, with 17 bases separating them. The CDR3 covers 16 residues. CDR3: CASSLGTKETQYEQYF. In nucleotides, the CDR3 is TGCGCCAGCAGCTTGGGGACAAAAGAGACGCAATACGAGCAGTACTTC.

Points on this clone: One end of the junction is discordant with germline, which a read error may explain. V gene TRBV7-9 combines with J gene TRBJ2-3; tentatively, D is TRBD1 (5 bases). This CDR3 spans 12 amino acids. Germline loops: CDR1 SEHNR, CDR2 FQNEAQ (reference sequence). Here the CDR3 DNA reads TGTTCCAGCAACCAGGGTGTGGATACGCAGTATTTT. This translates into CSSNQGVDTQYF.

The chain links TRBV19 to TRBJ2-2; 8 bases agree with TRBD1. The CDR3 has 13 residues. With 9 bases clipped from V and 4 bases from J, the junction kept 4 bases outside the gene matches. Germline V gives CDR1 LNHDA, CDR2 SQIVND (reference sequence). The CDR3, as DNA: TGTGCCAGCCGGACAGGGTCCACCGGGGAGCTGTTTTTT. Translating it yields CASRTGSTGELFF.

This rearrangement joins TRBV29-1 to TRBJ1-3, with a possible D match to TRBD1 (5 bases). CDR1 is SQVTM, CDR2 ANQGSEA, per germline. Between the trimmed V and J ends, which lost 0 bases and 8 bases, there was a span of 11 bases. CDR3 size: 13 residues. The CDR3 here is CSVEDLGVDTIYF. In nucleotides, the CDR3 is TGCAGCGTTGAAGATCTAGGGGTGGACACCATATATTTT.

This sequence joins TRBV7-2 and TRBJ2-1; D may be TRBD2 (6 bases). The CDR3 loop spans 17 amino acids. The germline V gene encodes CDR1 SGHTA and CDR2 FQGNSA. Trimming took off 2 bases at V and 0 bases at J, with 14 bases between the two ends. The DNA of the CDR3 is TGTGCCAGCAGCTTAATGGTGGCGGGGAGCTCCTACAATGAGCAGTTCTTC. As protein: CASSLMVAGSSYNEQFF.

The chain joins TRBV14 to TRBJ1-6; 10 nucleotides line up with TRBD1. Germline lookup yields CDR1 SGHDN and CDR2 FVKESK. V dropped 4 bases and J dropped 7; count of bases not matched to a gene: 4. CDR3 length: 15 amino acids. The DNA for the CDR3 is TGTGCCAGCAGCCTGGGACAGGGGTTGAATTCACCCCTCCACTTT. Amino acid sequence: CASSLGQGLNSPLHF. Together with reference TRBV14 and TRBJ1-6, the CDR3 gives the full variable domain: EAGVTQFPSHSVIEKGQTVTLRCDPISGHDNLYWYRRVMGKEIKFLLHFVKESKQDESGMPNNRFLAERTGGTYSTLKVQPAELEDSGVYFCASSLGQGLNSPLHFGNGTRLTVT.

This chain connects TRBV29-1 to TRBJ1-4; a weak D match, TRBD1 (6 bases). This CDR3 comprises 14 residues. Germline V gene lookup returns CDR1 SQVTM and CDR2 ANQGSEA. V was cut by 1 base and J by 2 bases, with 8 bases left in between. The CDR3 protein is CSVEGTGTNEKLFF. The CDR3 DNA reads as TGCAGCGTTGAAGGAACAGGGACTAATGAAAAACTGTTTTTT.

The chain links TRBV11-2 to TRBJ2-1, with 8 positions matching TRBD2. The J segment lost 1 base and the V segment lost 0 bases, leaving 5 bases of the junction unmatched. Germline V gives CDR1 SGHAT, CDR2 FQNNGV. This CDR3 is built from 17 residues. As DNA, the CDR3 is TGTGCCAGCAGCTTAGATGAGGCGGGGGGATCCTACAATGAGCAGTTCTTC. It yields the protein CASSLDEAGGSYNEQFF.

The chain carries TRBV5-1 and TRBJ2-7; D perhaps matches TRBD1 (6 bases). Germline V gene data show CDR1 as SGHRS and CDR2 as YFSETQ. Trimming shortened V by 1 base and J by 2 bases, and 10 bases separated the two germline ends. This CDR3 region has 14 residues. The CDR3 sequence: CASSLYGQTYEQYF. CDR3 coding DNA: TGCGCCAGCAGCTTGTACGGACAGACCTACGAGCAGTACTTC.

The chain combines TRBV5-4 with TRBJ2-7; 10 bases map to TRBD1. V was clipped by 3 bases and J by 2 bases; unmatched bases: 2. The CDR3 loop spans 14 amino acids. Germline loops: CDR1 SGHNT, CDR2 YYREEE (reference sequence). CDR3 amino acids: CASSWGTGAYEQYF. The CDR3, as DNA: TGTGCCAGCAGCTGGGGGACAGGGGCCTACGAGCAGTACTTC.

As to this clone: Because it lacks the conserved phenylalanine or tryptophan at the end, this CDR3 is likely a read error. It is unclear where the CDR3 begins or ends on the DNA, so no DNA is shown, and the CDR3 is as TCRdb lists it. J is TRBJ1-2 and V is TRBV7-6; the table assigns TRBD1, which was not confirmed against the DNA. Per germline, CDR1 SGHVS and CDR2 FNYEAQ. The CDR3 is 10 residues long, counting both termini. CDR3 loop: CASSLVLTGA.

The gene calls are TRBV9 and TRBJ1-1; a possible D gene is TRBD1 (5 bases). The germline gives CDR1 SGDLS, CDR2 YYNGEE. V shed 4 bases and J shed 10 bases, with 14 bases lying between them. This CDR3 is 12 amino acids long. The CDR3 DNA follows: TGTGCCAGCAGCCCCCCTCAGGGAGGAGCTTTCTTT. Protein sequence: CASSPPQGGAFF. The whole variable domain, remainder taken from reference TRBV9 and TRBJ1-1, is DSGVTQTPKHLITATGQRVTLRCSPRSGDLSVYWYQQSLDQGLQFLIQYYNGEERAKGNILERFSAQQFPDLHSELNLSSLELGDSALYFCASSPPQGGAFFGQGTRLTVV.

This clone was recorded many times. V is TRBV20-1 and J is TRBJ1-2; tentative D call: TRBD1 (5 bases). V lost 6 bases and J lost 6, with 11 bases in between. The germline gives CDR1 DFQATT, CDR2 SNEGSKA (reference sequence). The CDR3 is made up of 11 amino acids. The chain's CDR3 is CSAAGGDGYTF. The CDR3 bases are TGCAGTGCGGCCGGGGGGGATGGCTACACCTTC.

This clone has more than one count but fewer than ten. The gene calls are TRBV7-9 and TRBJ1-1; tentative D call: TRBD1 (5 bases). This CDR3 region has 11 residues. CDR1 SEHNR and CDR2 FQNEAQ come from the germline V gene (reference sequence). Written as DNA, the CDR3 is TGTTCCCCCGGGGGGAAGGCTGAAGCTTTCTTT. As protein: CSPGGKAEAFF.

The genes are TRBV19 and TRBJ2-2; 7 bases line up with TRBD1. The CDR3 totals 16 residues. The germline V gene has CDR1 LNHDA and CDR2 SQIVND (reference sequence). The junction had 9 bases not matched to a gene; V was cut back by 8 bases and J by 0 bases. The chain's CDR3 is CASRLSGTANTGELFF. The CDR3 coding sequence is TGTGCCAGTCGCCTTTCCGGGACAGCGAACACCGGGGAGCTGTTTTTT.